The 5 T cell receptor beta chains in this list originate from one sample, sequenced in a study of T cells in Graves' hyperthyroidism and ophthalmopathy. Template material for amplifying TCR beta CDR3 regions consisted of RNA transcripts. During a first-round RT-PCR of the TCR CDR3, the HTBI primer set was used. TCRdb re-called the multiplex PCR reads with MiXCR, one entry per CDR3 protein. The data show more than 500,000 distinct CDR3 sequences, under 60% seen once. Specimen: peripheral blood or thyroid tissue (not recorded which). These receptors all come from an adult woman with Graves' disease, either hyperthyroidism or ophthalmopathy (not recorded which).

Concerning this clonotype: Compared with germline, one end of the junction differs, possibly owing to a read error. V usage is TRBV9 and J usage is TRBJ1-3, with unresolved D. Germline V gives CDR1 SGDLS, CDR2 YYNGEE. The CDR3 has 16 amino acids. DNA of the CDR3: TGTGCCAGCAGCTCAACCACTGTACGCTCTGGAGACACCATATATTTT. Residues: CASSSTTVRSGDTIYF.

As for this clonotype: The junction departs from germline at one end; a sequencing error may be responsible. The chain combines TRBV5-1 with TRBJ1-5; 7 positions match TRBD1. This CDR3 spans 13 amino acids. Germline V lookup: CDR1 SGHRS, CDR2 YFSETQ. The CDR3 nucleotides read TGCGCCAGCGTATGGGACAGCAGTCAGCCCCAGCATTTT. It specifies CASVWDSSQPQHF. The full variable domain, rest sourced from reference TRBV5-1 and TRBJ1-5, is KAGVTQTPRYLIKTRGQQVTLSCSPISGHRSVSWYQQTPGQGLQFLFEYFSETQRNKGNFPGRFSGRQFSNSRSEMNVSTLELGDSALYLCASVWDSSQPQHFGDGTRLSIL.

This clonotype was seen a single time. The V call is TRBV2, the J call TRBJ1-2; the match to TRBD1 covers 7 bases. The V segment lost 2 bases and the J segment 4 bases; nucleotides outside the gene matches: 16. The germline V gene has CDR1 SNHLY and CDR2 FYNNEI. The CDR3 runs to 18 residues. CDR3 sequence (DNA): TGTGCCAGCAGTGAATCGCTTGCCGCGAGACAGGGCCGCTATGGCTACACCTTC. Translating it yields CASSESLAARQGRYGYTF.

This clonotype was detected a few times. The gene calls are TRBV7-2 and TRBJ1-1; TRBD1 agrees at 7 bases. The CDR3 totals 13 residues. V trimming: 5 bases; J trimming: 8 bases; junction bases outside the gene matches: 8. Germline CDR1 reads SGHTA; CDR2 reads FQGNSA. For the CDR3, the DNA is TGTGCCAGCAGCAGAGGGACAGCCCACGAAGCTTTCTTT. It is translated as CASSRGTAHEAFF.

This clonotype has just a few counts. CDR3 amino acids: CASSSNFDEQFF. CDR3 DNA: TGTGCCAGCAGCTCGAACTTTGATGAGCAGTTCTTC. The rearrangement joins TRBV7-9 to TRBJ2-1, with no clear D. Germline V lookup: CDR1 SEHNR, CDR2 FQNEAQ (reference sequence). The CDR3 loop spans 12 amino acids. Trimming stripped 4 bases from V and 8 bases from J, with 9 bases between.